Each of the 29 T cell receptor beta chains below was sequenced from the same sample in a study of control samples from healthy donors and cancer patients. Assay used: immunoSEQ multiplex PCR; TCRdb lists only in-frame clones, some missing. The sample records about 82,000 clones, just under 95% being singletons. Sequencing used blood. Receptor source: a woman between 18 and 29 years old in good health.

The chain employs TRBV2 and TRBJ2-1, with 9 positions matching TRBD1. This CDR3 contains 16 residues. Per the germline V gene, CDR1 is SNHLY and CDR2 is FYNNEI. V trimming: 6 bases; J trimming: 0 bases; junction bases outside the gene matches: 6. The CDR3 reads CASSGGTGSSYNEQFF. CDR3 bases: TGTGCCAGCAGCGGTGGGACAGGGAGCTCCTACAATGAGCAGTTCTTC.

This clone was detected once. The chain couples TRBV2 to TRBJ1-3; D call uncertain. This CDR3 spans 15 amino acids. V was pared by 2 bases and J by 4 bases, with 12 bases between. Looked up from germline, CDR1 is SNHLY and CDR2 is FYNNEI. CDR3 in DNA: TGTGCCAGCAGTGAACTGTATGGCAGAGGAAACACCATATATTTT. Protein: CASSELYGRGNTIYF.

The V and J genes are TRBV7-9 and TRBJ2-3; 7 nucleotides align to TRBD1. CDR3 length: 16 residues. The junction had 4 bases not matched to a gene; V was cut back by 1 base and J by 0 bases. From germline, CDR1 is SEHNR and CDR2 FQNEAQ (reference sequence). The CDR3 nucleotides are TGTGCCAGCAGCTTAGGAGGGGGCCCTAGCACAGATACGCAGTATTTT. It translates to CASSLGGGPSTDTQYF.

A few counts support this clone. J is TRBJ2-5 and V is TRBV11-2; 8 bases are a match to TRBD1. V dropped 5 bases and J dropped 5; count of bases not matched to a gene: 7. The CDR3 loop spans 14 amino acids. CDR1 is SGHAT and CDR2 is FQNNGV in the germline V gene. The CDR3 nucleotides read TGTGCCAGCAGCGTGGGGACAGGCGGGGAGACCCAGTACTTC. Translated, it gives CASSVGTGGETQYF.

J is TRBJ1-6 and V is TRBV27; D unresolved. Germline assignment: CDR1 MNHEY and CDR2 SMNVEV (reference sequence). The CDR3 has 16 residues. With 5 bases removed from V and 7 bases from J, the gap between germline ends came to 18 bases. In DNA form, the CDR3 reads TGTGCCAGCAGTGGGTACCCTGGGGTCCCCAATTCACCCCTCCACTTT. Translated, it gives CASSGYPGVPNSPLHF.

This chain joins TRBV3-1 (or the pseudogene TRBV3-2) and TRBJ1-2, with 9 bases matching TRBD1. Per the germline V gene, CDR1 is LGHDT and CDR2 is YNNKEL (reference sequence). The CDR3 covers 13 residues. Trimming took 4 bases from V and 5 from J; bases not matched to a gene: 2. The CDR3: CASSRDREYGYTF. The CDR3 region has the DNA TGTGCCAGCAGCCGGGACAGGGAATATGGCTACACCTTC.

The chain couples TRBV28 to TRBJ2-4; 10 nucleotides line up with TRBD2. Germline CDR1 and CDR2: MDHEN and SYDVKM. J was trimmed by 6 bases and V by 7 bases; bases with no gene match: 9. The length of the CDR3 is 15 residues. The CDR3 is CASIGAGGKGNIQYF. The CDR3, as DNA: TGTGCCAGCATCGGAGCGGGAGGGAAAGGAAACATTCAGTACTTC.

In its sample, this clone was seen once. The V call is TRBV29-1, the J call TRBJ2-7; no definite D call. This CDR3 is 12 amino acids long. Germline lookup yields CDR1 SQVTM and CDR2 ANQGSEA. V was trimmed by 4 bases and J by 0 bases, leaving 7 bases between them. DNA for the CDR3: TGCAGCGTTGTCGGATTCTCCTACGAGCAGTACTTC. Its translation: CSVVGFSYEQYF.

The rearrangement joins TRBV5-1 to TRBJ2-1; D is unresolved. The V gene lost 4 bases and the J gene lost 6 bases, with 17 bases spanning the gap. CDR3 length: 15 amino acids. Germline values: CDR1 SGHRS, CDR2 YFSETQ. The CDR3 reads CASSGNPGWVNEQFF. The DNA of the CDR3 is TGCGCCAGCAGCGGAAACCCCGGGTGGGTCAATGAGCAGTTCTTC.

The chain carries TRBV5-1 and TRBJ1-2, with D maybe TRBD1 (5 bases). V lost 0 bases and J 2 bases, leaving 11 bases between the germline ends. Germline V gene data show CDR1 as SGHRS and CDR2 as YFSETQ. The CDR3 sequence is 15 residues long. The chain's CDR3 is CASSLVTAGNYGYTF. The CDR3, as DNA: TGCGCCAGCAGCTTGGTGACAGCGGGAAACTATGGCTACACCTTC.

This chain links TRBV5-1 with TRBJ2-5, with D hard to call. The CDR3 consists of 15 residues. V shed 0 bases and J shed 2 bases, with 11 bases lying between them. Per the germline V gene, CDR1 is SGHRS and CDR2 is YFSETQ. CDR3 sequence reads: CASSLEGWAQETQYF. CDR3 nucleotides: TGCGCCAGCAGCTTGGAAGGGTGGGCACAAGAGACCCAGTACTTC. The full variable domain, in which reference TRBV5-1 and TRBJ2-5 provide the parts outside the CDR3, is KAGVTQTPRYLIKTRGQQVTLSCSPISGHRSVSWYQQTPGQGLQFLFEYFSETQRNKGNFPGRFSGRQFSNSRSEMNVSTLELGDSALYLCASSLEGWAQETQYFGPGTRLLVL.

The rearrangement uses TRBV19 and TRBJ2-1; weak D call: TRBD1 (5 bases). V was clipped by 5 bases and J by 7 bases, with 9 bases between them. CDR3 length: 12 residues. Germline V gives CDR1 LNHDA, CDR2 SQIVND (reference sequence). Here the CDR3 DNA reads TGTGCCAGTAGTCCCCAGGGAAATGAGCAGTTCTTC. Protein: CASSPQGNEQFF.

The rearrangement joins TRBV19 to TRBJ1-3; D not certain. The CDR3 contains 13 residues. Germline loops: CDR1 LNHDA, CDR2 SQIVND (reference sequence). The germline V and J ends were trimmed by 3 bases and 0 bases, with 3 bases remaining between them. CDR3 coding DNA: TGTGCCAGTAGTATGGGCTCTGGAAACACCATATATTTT. Translation gives CASSMGSGNTIYF.

V is TRBV11-2 and J is TRBJ2-7; perhaps D is TRBD1 or TRBD2 (5 bases each). The CDR3 has 14 amino acids. Deletions cut 6 bases from V and 2 bases from J, with 14 bases between. Germline V gives CDR1 SGHAT, CDR2 FQNNGV. As DNA, the CDR3 is TGTGCCAGCAGACGACCGGGACGGACCTACGAGCAGTACTTC. Residues: CASRRPGRTYEQYF.

The rearrangement links TRBV6-5 to TRBJ1-1; TRBD1 matches 10 bases. The CDR3 has 15 amino acids. V trimming: 6 bases; J trimming: 5 bases; junction bases outside the gene matches: 9. Per the germline V gene, CDR1 is MNHEY and CDR2 is SVGAGI. In DNA form, the CDR3 reads TGTGCCAGCAGATTTGACAGGGGGCAAGGGACTGAAGCTTTCTTT. This codes for CASRFDRGQGTEAFF.

The rearrangement joins TRBV6-4 to TRBJ2-5, with a weak D call TRBD1 (6 bases). The germline gives CDR1 MRHNA, CDR2 SNTAGT. The CDR3 has 14 amino acids. V was trimmed by 3 bases and J by 5 bases, leaving 13 bases between them. In DNA form, the CDR3 reads TGTGCCAGCAGTGAGAAGGGGGTACGGGAGACCCAGTACTTC. Its protein product is CASSEKGVRETQYF.

V and J are TRBV28 and TRBJ2-7, with D perhaps TRBD1 (6 bases). The germline V gene encodes CDR1 MDHEN and CDR2 SYDVKM. Trimming left V 4 bases short and J 3 bases short, with 16 bases between. This CDR3 comprises 15 residues. The CDR3 nucleotides are TGTGCCAGCAGTTACAGGGCCCCCCCTCTCTACGAGCAGTACTTC. The encoded protein is CASSYRAPPLYEQYF.

The chain is built from TRBV27 and TRBJ1-2; D gene uncertain. V was cut by 3 bases and J by 4 bases, with 12 bases left in between. The CDR3 runs 14 residues. Germline CDR1 MNHEY, CDR2 SMNVEV (reference sequence). In nucleotides, the CDR3 is TGTGCCAGCAGTTTTAGGCCAACCATCTATGGCTACACCTTC. Translation gives CASSFRPTIYGYTF.

The chain carries TRBV11-2 and TRBJ1-5; 7 bases match TRBD1. This CDR3 has 14 residues. Germline CDR1 is SGHAT and CDR2 is FQNNGV. V lost 5 bases to trimming and J lost 3 bases; unmatched junction nucleotides: 4. For the CDR3, the DNA is TGTGCCAGCAGCCCGACAGGGCCCAATCAGCCCCAGCATTTT. Amino acids: CASSPTGPNQPQHF.

The chain joins TRBV7-9 to TRBJ1-4; D is unclear. CDR1 SEHNR and CDR2 FQNEAQ come from the germline V gene (reference sequence). V was pared by 2 bases and J by 0 bases, with 7 bases between. CDR3 length: 15 amino acids. CDR3 DNA: TGTGCCAGCAGCTTAACCATGGCAACTAATGAAAAACTGTTTTTT. Residues: CASSLTMATNEKLFF.

The chain uses TRBV7-9 and TRBJ1-1, with D perhaps TRBD1 (6 bases). Germline CDR1 SEHNR, CDR2 FQNEAQ (reference sequence). The ends were cut back, 5 bases at V and 1 base at J, with 11 bases in the middle. This CDR3 has 14 amino acids. Written as DNA, the CDR3 is TGTGCCAGCAGCCCCCGGGACACGAACACTGAAGCTTTCTTT. This sequence encodes CASSPRDTNTEAFF.

This chain joins TRBV10-1 and TRBJ2-3; the D is unclear. The ends were cut back, 4 bases at V and 0 bases at J, with 23 bases in the middle. This CDR3 has 19 residues. CDR1 WNHNN and CDR2 SYGVQD come from the germline V gene (reference sequence). The CDR3 DNA reads TGCGCCAGCAGTGGGCGTAGATCCCTTCCTACTCGAAGCACAGATACGCAGTATTTT. It translates to CASSGRRSLPTRSTDTQYF.

Here the CDR3 reads CASSMTEGAVSPLHF. The DNA of the CDR3 is TGCGCCAGCAGCATGACAGAGGGGGCTGTTTCCCCCCTCCACTTT. The chain couples TRBV5-1 to TRBJ1-6; 7 nucleotides line up with TRBD1. The length of the CDR3 is 15 residues. With V trimmed by 4 bases and J by 13 bases, 14 bases remained unmatched. Germline loops: CDR1 SGHRS, CDR2 YFSETQ.

The chain is built from TRBV5-8 and TRBJ1-5, with 7 bases aligning to TRBD1. With V trimmed by 4 bases and J by 5 bases, 9 bases remained unmatched. Germline loops: CDR1 SGHTS, CDR2 YDEGEE. There are 15 residues in the CDR3. This CDR3 reads CASSGGQRRYQPQHF. Written as DNA, the CDR3 is TGTGCCAGCAGCGGGGGACAGAGGCGATATCAGCCCCAGCATTTT.

The V call is TRBV5-6, the J call TRBJ2-7, with 10 positions matching TRBD1. Trimming removed 4 bases from V and 5 bases from J; junction bases left unmatched: 9. The germline gives CDR1 SGHDT, CDR2 YYEEEE. There are 15 residues in the CDR3. This chain's CDR3 is CASSPDRGGLDEQYF. CDR3 DNA: TGTGCCAGCAGCCCGGACAGGGGGGGGTTGGACGAGCAGTACTTC. The full variable domain, rest sourced from reference TRBV5-6 and TRBJ2-7, is DAGVTQSPTHLIKTRGQQVTLRCSPKSGHDTVSWYQQALGQGPQFIFQYYEEEERQRGNFPDRFSGHQFPNYSSELNVNALLLGDSALYLCASSPDRGGLDEQYFGPGTRLTVT.

The V and J genes are TRBV7-5 and TRBJ2-7; TRBD2, the table's D call, was not compared with the DNA. TRBV7-5 is flagged as a pseudogene. CDR3 size: 13 residues. CDR3 in amino acids: CVRSPHGGYEQYF. Here the CDR3 DNA reads TGTGTCAGAAGCCCCCACGGGGGATACGAGCAGTACTTC.

The chain employs TRBV7-3 and TRBJ2-3; TRBD2 matches 8 bases. The CDR3 totals 16 residues. In germline, CDR1 is SGHTA, CDR2 FQGTGA. Trimming removed 1 base from V and 3 bases from J; junction bases left unmatched: 6. CDR3 sequence: CASSLIGGGSTDTQYF. The CDR3 DNA reads as TGTGCCAGCAGCTTAATCGGCGGGGGGTCGACAGATACGCAGTATTTT.

Remarks on this clone: The DNA is left out, because the CDR3 cannot be placed on it with certainty; the CDR3 is given as TCRdb lists it. The chain employs TRBV21-1 and TRBJ2-3; TRBD1 was called by the table and not checked on the DNA. TRBV21-1 is a pseudogene locus. Counting both end residues, the CDR3 totals 20 amino acids. The CDR3 reads CASSKGGTGGVGFGTDTQYF.

CDR3 DNA: TGTGCCAGCAGCTCCCGGGGCAGCTACGAGCAGTACTTC. This gives the protein CASSSRGSYEQYF. The rearrangement joins TRBV7-2 to TRBJ2-7; possibly TRBD1 or TRBD2 for D (5 bases each). The V gene lost 4 bases and the J gene lost 3 bases, with 10 bases spanning the gap. The V gene's germline CDR1 is SGHTA and CDR2 FQGNSA. The CDR3 runs to 13 residues.